This record looks at one TCR beta chain sequence and its context. The CDR3 totals 15 residues. Germline-derived CDR1 and CDR2 are SGHVS and FNYEAQ. The junction had 12 bases not matched to a gene; V was cut back by 5 bases and J by 7 bases. The sample originates from a study of technical replicates of blood from several donors. Generated by immunoSEQ multiplex PCR, the TCRdb table keeps only in-frame clones and is missing some. The repertoire includes roughly 76,000 clones, roughly 85% of them detected once, and about 5% sits in the top ten. This chain joins TRBV7-6 and TRBJ2-5, with 8 bases lining up with TRBD2. The receptor comes from a human donor in good health. Some clones in this sample may be carry-over from other donors' samples. Input material: PBMCs. The CDR3 DNA sequence: TGTGCCAGCAGCCCCCCTAGCGGGCAATTCATGACCCAGTACTTC. Translating gives CASSPPSGQFMTQYF. Full variable domain (missing parts from reference TRBV7-6 and TRBJ2-5): GAGVSQSPRYKVTKRGQDVALRCDPISGHVSLYWYRQALGQGPEFLTYFNYEAQQDKSGLPNDRFSAERPEGSISTLTIQRTEQRDSAMYRCASSPPSGQFMTQYFGPGTRLLVL.